These 10 T cell receptor beta chains share one sample of origin, sequenced in a study of CD8+CD57+ T cells in acquired aplastic anemia. Profiling that covered TCR beta VDJ and CDR3 relied on genomic DNA as its template. A single record per CDR3 protein comes from TCRdb applying MiXCR to the reads. The sample has some 140,000 distinct CDR3 sequences; over 50% are singletons. For sequencing, patients were chosen who had shown expansion of CD8+CD57+ cells by flow cytometry. The sample was sorted CD4+, CD8+, or CD8+CD57+ T cells (not recorded which) from PBMCs. These receptor sequences come from a human donor with aplastic anemia.

This clonotype was seen a handful of times. V gene TRBV12-3 or TRBV12-4 combines with J gene TRBJ1-6; D call uncertain. Trimming shortened V by 6 bases and J by 13 bases, and 10 bases separated the two germline ends. This CDR3 comprises 11 residues. The CDR3 DNA reads TGTGCCAGCAGCGGCGCCAAGCCCCTCCACTTT. Translated, it gives CASSGAKPLHF.

Only one count was recorded for this clonotype. The chain has TRBV27 and TRBJ2-1; D is unresolved. The length of the CDR3 is 12 residues. The germline V gene has CDR1 MNHEY and CDR2 SMNVEV (reference sequence). With 6 bases removed from V and 6 bases from J, the gap between germline ends came to 9 bases. The CDR3 spells CASRGAGNEQFF. The DNA of the CDR3 is TGTGCCAGCAGGGGCGCAGGCAATGAGCAGTTCTTC.

In its sample, this clonotype was seen a few times. The genes are TRBV20-1 and TRBJ2-7, with 8 bases identical to TRBD2. The CDR3 extends over 13 amino acids. Germline loops: CDR1 DFQATT, CDR2 SNEGSKA (reference sequence). V trimming: 1 base; J trimming: 2 bases; junction bases outside the gene matches: 1. The CDR3 here is CSARVSGAYEQYF. The DNA of the CDR3 is TGCAGTGCTAGAGTTAGCGGGGCCTACGAGCAGTACTTC.

In the case of this clonotype: At one boundary the junction diverges from the germline segment, which might be a read error. V and J are TRBV15 and TRBJ2-7; 7 nucleotides align to TRBD1. This CDR3 region has 13 residues. In germline, CDR1 is LNHNV, CDR2 YYDKDF (reference sequence). CDR3 protein: CATSRDRQGEQHF. DNA for the CDR3: TGTGCCACCAGCAGAGATCGACAGGGCGAGCAGCACTTC.

There are many counts of this clonotype. The chain is built from TRBV6-1 and TRBJ1-1; TRBD1 matches at 11 bases. This CDR3 spans 14 amino acids. CDR1 MNHNS and CDR2 SASEGT come from the germline V gene. The ends lost 6 bases at V and 4 bases at J; junction bases unmatched: 4. CDR3 nucleotides: TGTGCCAGCAGACGGACAGGGGGCGTCACTGAAGCTTTCTTT. Encoded protein: CASRRTGGVTEAFF.

Regarding this clonotype: One base away lies a much larger clone, so this may be a sequencing read error. The chain joins TRBV4-2 to TRBJ2-1, with D hard to call. This CDR3 has 13 residues. Germline loops: CDR1 LGHNA, CDR2 YNFKEQ. The V and J ends lost 0 bases and 9 bases respectively, with 9 bases between them. CDR3 coding DNA: TGTGCCAGCAGCCAAGATGAGGATGGTGAGCAGTTCTTC. Its translation: CASSQDEDGEQFF.

Notes on this clonotype: This sequence may be a read error, since a much larger clone differs from it by one base. The rearrangement links TRBV27 to TRBJ2-7, with TRBD1 as a possible D gene (6 bases). CDR1 is MNHEY and CDR2 is SMNVEV in the germline V gene (reference sequence). The CDR3 runs 14 residues. The CDR3 region has the DNA TGTGCCAGCAGTTTACGTGGGGGCCCCTACGAGCAGTGCTTC. Its protein is CASSLRGGPYEQCF.

V and J are TRBV11-2 and TRBJ1-3; TRBD1 agrees at 8 bases. CDR1 and CDR2 from the germline V gene are SGHAT and FQNNGV. The CDR3 has 15 amino acids. V shed 4 bases, J shed 2 bases, and the junction held 4 bases outside the gene matches. In DNA, the CDR3 is TGTGCCAGCAGCTCTGCAGGGGGCACTGGAAACACCATATATTTT. Protein product: CASSSAGGTGNTIYF.

The sample holds many counts of this clonotype. The junction does not match germline at one end; this may be a read error. V and J are TRBV20-1 and TRBJ2-6, with 9 nucleotides matching TRBD1. This CDR3 is 19 amino acids long. CDR1 is DFQATT, CDR2 SNEGSKA, per germline (reference sequence). The CDR3 DNA sequence: TGCAGTGCTAGAGATAGAGTGGGGACAGGGACATCTGGGGCCAACGCCCTGACTTTC. This gives the protein CSARDRVGTGTSGANALTF.

V is TRBV20-1 and J is TRBJ2-1; D ambiguous. V gave up 0 bases and J gave up 6 bases, with 6 bases separating them. The CDR3 contains 12 residues. Germline V gene sequence: CDR1 DFQATT, CDR2 SNEGSKA (reference sequence). CDR3 DNA sequence: TGCAGTGCTAGAGATCCGAGCAATGAGCAGTTCTTC. Protein product: CSARDPSNEQFF.